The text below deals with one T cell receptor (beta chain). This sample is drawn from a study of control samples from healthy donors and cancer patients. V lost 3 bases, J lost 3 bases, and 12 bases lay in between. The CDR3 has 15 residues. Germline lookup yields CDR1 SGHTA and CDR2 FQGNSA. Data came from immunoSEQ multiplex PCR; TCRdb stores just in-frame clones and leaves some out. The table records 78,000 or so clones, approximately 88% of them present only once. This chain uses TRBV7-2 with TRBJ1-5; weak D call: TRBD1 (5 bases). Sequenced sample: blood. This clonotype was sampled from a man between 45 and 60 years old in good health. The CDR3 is CASSFGTLLNQPQHF. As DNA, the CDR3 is TGTGCCAGCAGCTTCGGGACTCTGCTCAATCAGCCCCAGCATTTT.